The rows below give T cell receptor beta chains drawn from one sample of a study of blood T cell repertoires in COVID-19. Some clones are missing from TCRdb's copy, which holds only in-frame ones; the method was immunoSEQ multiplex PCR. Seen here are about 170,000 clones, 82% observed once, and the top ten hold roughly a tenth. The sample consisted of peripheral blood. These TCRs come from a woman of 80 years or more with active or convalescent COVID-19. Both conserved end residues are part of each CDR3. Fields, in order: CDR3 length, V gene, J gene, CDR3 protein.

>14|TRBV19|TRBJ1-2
CASSKGGTGNGYTF
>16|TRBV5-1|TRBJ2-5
CASSPRLAGLQETQYF
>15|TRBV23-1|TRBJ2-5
CASSQSGQGRETQYF
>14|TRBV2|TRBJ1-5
CASTRDYSNQPQHF
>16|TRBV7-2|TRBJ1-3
CASSLEGGSSGNTIYF
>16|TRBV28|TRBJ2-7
CASSLGGTGGSYEQYF
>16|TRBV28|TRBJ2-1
CASSASRAGVYNEQFF
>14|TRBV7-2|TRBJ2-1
CASSAHRGSGEQFF
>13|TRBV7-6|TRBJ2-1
CASSLWGQAEQFF
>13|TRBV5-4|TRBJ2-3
CASSPDSTDTQYF
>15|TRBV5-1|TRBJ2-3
CASSSTGPQQDTQYF
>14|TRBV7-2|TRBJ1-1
CASSWWHANTEAFF
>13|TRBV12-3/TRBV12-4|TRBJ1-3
CASRESSGNTIYF
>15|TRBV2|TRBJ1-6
CASSGDRGGNSPLHF
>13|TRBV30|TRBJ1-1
CAWSATGGTEAFF
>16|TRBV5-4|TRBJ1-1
CASSERGGLVNTEAFF
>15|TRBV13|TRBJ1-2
CASSPPGQGQVGYTF
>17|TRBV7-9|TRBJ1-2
CASSLGQGARGAYGYTF
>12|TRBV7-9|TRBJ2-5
CASATASETQYF
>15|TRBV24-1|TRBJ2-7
CATSDPGTGGSEQYF
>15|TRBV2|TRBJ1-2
CASSATEGTNYGYTF
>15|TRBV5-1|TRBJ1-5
CASSLGGGSNQPQHF